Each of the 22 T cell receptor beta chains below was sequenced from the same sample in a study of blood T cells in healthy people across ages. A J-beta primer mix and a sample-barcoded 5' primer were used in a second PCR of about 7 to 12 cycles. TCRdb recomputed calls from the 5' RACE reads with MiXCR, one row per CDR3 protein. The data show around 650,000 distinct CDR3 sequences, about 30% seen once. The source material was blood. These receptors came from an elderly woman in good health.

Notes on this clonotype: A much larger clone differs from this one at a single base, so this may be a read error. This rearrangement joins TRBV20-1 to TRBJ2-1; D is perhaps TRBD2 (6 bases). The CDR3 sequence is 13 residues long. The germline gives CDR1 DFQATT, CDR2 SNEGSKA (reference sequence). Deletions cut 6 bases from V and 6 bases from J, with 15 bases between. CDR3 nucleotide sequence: TGCAGTGCCCCCCCCGGGAGCCGCAATGAGCAGTTCTTC. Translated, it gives CSAPPGSRNEQFF.

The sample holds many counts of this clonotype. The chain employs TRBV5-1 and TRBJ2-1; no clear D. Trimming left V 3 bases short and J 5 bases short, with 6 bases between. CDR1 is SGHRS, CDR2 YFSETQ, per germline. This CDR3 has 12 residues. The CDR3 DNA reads TGCGCCAGCAGCTCCTTCGACAATGAGCAGTTCTTC. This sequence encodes CASSSFDNEQFF.

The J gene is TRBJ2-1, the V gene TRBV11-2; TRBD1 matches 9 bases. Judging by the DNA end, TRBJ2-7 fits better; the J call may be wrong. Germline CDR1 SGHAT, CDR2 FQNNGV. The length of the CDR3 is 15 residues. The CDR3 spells CASSFSGQGFNEQYF. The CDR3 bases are TGTGCCAGCAGCTTCTCGGGACAGGGATTCAATGAGCAGTACTTC.

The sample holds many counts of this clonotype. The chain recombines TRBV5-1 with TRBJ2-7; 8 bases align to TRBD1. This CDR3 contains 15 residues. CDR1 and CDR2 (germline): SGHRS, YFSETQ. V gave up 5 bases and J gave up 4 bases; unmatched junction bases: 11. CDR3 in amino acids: CASSPDRGRGYEQYF. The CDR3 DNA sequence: TGCGCCAGCAGTCCAGACAGGGGTAGGGGATACGAGCAGTACTTC.

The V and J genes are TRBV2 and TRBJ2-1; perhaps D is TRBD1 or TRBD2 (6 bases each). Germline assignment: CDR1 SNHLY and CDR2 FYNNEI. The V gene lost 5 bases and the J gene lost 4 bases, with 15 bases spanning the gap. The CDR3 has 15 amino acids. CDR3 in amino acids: CASSRRDNEYNEQFF. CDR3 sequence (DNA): TGTGCCAGCAGTCGGCGGGACAATGAATACAATGAGCAGTTCTTC.

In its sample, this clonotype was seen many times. DNA for the CDR3: TGCGCCAGCAGCAGCCGGGACGGGAGCTCCTACGAGCAGTACTTC. This sequence encodes CASSSRDGSSYEQYF. This rearrangement joins TRBV4-1 to TRBJ2-7, with TRBD2 as a possible D gene (6 bases). The ends were cut back, 5 bases at V and 0 bases at J, with 14 bases in the middle. This CDR3 region has 15 residues. Germline assignment: CDR1 MGHRA and CDR2 YSYEKL.

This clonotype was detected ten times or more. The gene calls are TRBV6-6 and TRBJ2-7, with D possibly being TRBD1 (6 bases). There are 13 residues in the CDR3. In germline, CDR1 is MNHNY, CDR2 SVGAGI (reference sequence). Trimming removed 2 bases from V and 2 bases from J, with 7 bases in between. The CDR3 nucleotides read TGTGCCAGCAGTTACGGACAGACCTACGAGCAGTACTTC. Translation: CASSYGQTYEQYF.

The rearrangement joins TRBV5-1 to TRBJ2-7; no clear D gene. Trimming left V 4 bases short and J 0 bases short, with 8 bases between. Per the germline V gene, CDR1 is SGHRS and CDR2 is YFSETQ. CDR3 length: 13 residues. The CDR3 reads CASSQASSYEQYF. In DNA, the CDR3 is TGCGCCAGCAGCCAGGCCAGCTCCTACGAGCAGTACTTC.

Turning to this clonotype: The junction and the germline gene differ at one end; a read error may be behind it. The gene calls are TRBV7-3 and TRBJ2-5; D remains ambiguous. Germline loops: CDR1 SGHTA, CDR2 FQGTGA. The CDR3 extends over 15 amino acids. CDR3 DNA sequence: TGTGCCAGCAGCTTAACCGCGGCCCACCAAGAGACCCCGTACTTC. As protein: CASSLTAAHQETPYF.

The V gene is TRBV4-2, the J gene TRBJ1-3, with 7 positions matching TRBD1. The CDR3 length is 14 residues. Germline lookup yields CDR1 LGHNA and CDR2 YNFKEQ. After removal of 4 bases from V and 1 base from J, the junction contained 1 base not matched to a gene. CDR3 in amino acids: CASSLQGSGNTIYF. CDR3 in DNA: TGTGCCAGCAGCCTACAGGGGTCTGGAAACACCATATATTTT.

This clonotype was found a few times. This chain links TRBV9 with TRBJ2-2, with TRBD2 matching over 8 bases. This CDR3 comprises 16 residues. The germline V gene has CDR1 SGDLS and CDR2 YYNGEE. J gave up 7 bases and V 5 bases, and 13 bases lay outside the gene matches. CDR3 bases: TGTGCCAGCAGATTGGATGCGGGAGGTGGTGGCGGGGAGCTGTTTTTT. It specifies CASRLDAGGGGGELFF.

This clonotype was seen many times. CDR3 residues: CASSLEPTENIQYF. CDR3 in DNA: TGCGCCAGCAGCTTGGAACCGACAGAAAACATTCAGTACTTC. V and J are TRBV5-1 and TRBJ2-4, with D possibly being TRBD1 (5 bases). Germline CDR1 reads SGHRS; CDR2 reads YFSETQ. CDR3 length: 14 residues. V was shortened by 0 bases and J by 5 bases, with 9 bases between the two germline ends.

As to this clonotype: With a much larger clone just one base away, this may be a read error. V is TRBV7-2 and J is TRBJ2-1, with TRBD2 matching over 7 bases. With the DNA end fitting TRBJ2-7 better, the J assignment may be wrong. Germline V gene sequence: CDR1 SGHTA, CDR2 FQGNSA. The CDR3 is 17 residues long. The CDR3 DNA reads TGTGCCAGCAGCTCACACCCGGGACTACGCTCCTACAATGAGCAGTACTTC. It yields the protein CASSSHPGLRSYNEQYF.

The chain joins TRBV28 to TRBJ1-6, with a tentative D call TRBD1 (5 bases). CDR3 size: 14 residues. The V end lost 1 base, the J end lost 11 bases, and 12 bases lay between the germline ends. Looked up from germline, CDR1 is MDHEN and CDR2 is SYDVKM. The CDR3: CASSLLGVYTPLHF. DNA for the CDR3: TGTGCCAGCAGTTTATTAGGGGTGTATACACCCCTCCACTTT. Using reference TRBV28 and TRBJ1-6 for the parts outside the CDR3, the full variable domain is DVKVTQSSRYLVKRTGEKVFLECVQDMDHENMFWYRQDPGLGLRLIYFSYDVKMKEKGDIPEGYSVSREKKERFSLILESASTNQTSMYLCASSLLGVYTPLHFGNGTRLTVT.

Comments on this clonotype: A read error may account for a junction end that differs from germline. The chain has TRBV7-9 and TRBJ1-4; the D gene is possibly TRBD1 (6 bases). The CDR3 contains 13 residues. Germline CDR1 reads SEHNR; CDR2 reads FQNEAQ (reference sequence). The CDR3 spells CASSGGFSPKRFF. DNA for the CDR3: TGTGCCAGCAGCGGGGGCTTCTCCCCAAAACGGTTTTTT.

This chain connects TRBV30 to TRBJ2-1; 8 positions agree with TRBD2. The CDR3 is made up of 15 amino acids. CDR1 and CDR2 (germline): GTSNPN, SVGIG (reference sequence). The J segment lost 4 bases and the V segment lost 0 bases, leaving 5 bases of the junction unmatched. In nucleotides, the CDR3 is TGTGCCTGGAGTGTACCGCGGGGGGTATACAATGAGCAGTTCTTC. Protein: CAWSVPRGVYNEQFF.

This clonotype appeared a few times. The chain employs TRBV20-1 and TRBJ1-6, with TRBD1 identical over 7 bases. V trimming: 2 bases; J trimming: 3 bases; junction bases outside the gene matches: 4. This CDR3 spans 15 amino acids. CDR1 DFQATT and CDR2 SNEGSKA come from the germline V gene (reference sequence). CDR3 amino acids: CSARIRQGYNSPLHF. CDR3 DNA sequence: TGCAGTGCTAGAATAAGACAGGGCTATAATTCACCCCTCCACTTT.

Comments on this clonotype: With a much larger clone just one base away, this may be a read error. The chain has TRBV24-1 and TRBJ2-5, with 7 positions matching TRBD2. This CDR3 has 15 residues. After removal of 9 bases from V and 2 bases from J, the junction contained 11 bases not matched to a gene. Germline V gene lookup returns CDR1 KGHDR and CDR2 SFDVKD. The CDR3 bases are TGTGCCACCGTGACGGCGGGGGAGGGACAAGAGACCCAGTACTTC. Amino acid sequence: CATVTAGEGQETQYF.

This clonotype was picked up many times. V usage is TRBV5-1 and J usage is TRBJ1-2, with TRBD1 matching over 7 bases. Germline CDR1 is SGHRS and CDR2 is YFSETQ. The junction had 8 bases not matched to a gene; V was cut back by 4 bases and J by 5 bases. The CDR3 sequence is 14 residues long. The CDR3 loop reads CASSGGTAIYGYTF. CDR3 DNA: TGCGCCAGCAGCGGCGGGACAGCTATTTATGGCTACACCTTC.

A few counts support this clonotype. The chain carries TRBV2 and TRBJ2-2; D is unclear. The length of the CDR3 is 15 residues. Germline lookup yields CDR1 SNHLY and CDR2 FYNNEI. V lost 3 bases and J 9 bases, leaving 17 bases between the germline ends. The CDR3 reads CASSDTLSTGWELFF. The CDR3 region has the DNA TGTGCCAGCAGTGACACCTTAAGCACCGGTTGGGAGCTGTTTTTT.

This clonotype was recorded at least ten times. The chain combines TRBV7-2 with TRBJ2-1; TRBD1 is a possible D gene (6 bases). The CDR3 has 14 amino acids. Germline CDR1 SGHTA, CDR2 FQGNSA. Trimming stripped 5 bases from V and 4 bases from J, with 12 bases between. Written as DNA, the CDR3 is TGTGCCAGCAGCCCCGGACAGTTGTACAATGAGCAGTTCTTC. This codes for CASSPGQLYNEQFF. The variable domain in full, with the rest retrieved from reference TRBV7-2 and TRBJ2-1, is GAGVSQSPSNKVTEKGKDVELRCDPISGHTALYWYRQSLGQGLEFLIYFQGNSAPDKSGLPSDRFSAERTGGSVSTLTIQRTQQEDSAVYLCASSPGQLYNEQFFGPGTRLTVL.

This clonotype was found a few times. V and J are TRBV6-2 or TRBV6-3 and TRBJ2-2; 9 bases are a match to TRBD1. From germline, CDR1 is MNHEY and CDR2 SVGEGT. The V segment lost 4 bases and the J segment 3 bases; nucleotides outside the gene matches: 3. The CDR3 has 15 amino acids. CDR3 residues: CASSLTGGYTGELFF. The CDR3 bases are TGTGCCAGCAGTTTAACAGGGGGCTACACCGGGGAGCTGTTTTTT.